This TCR beta chain was retrieved from a study of blood T cell repertoires in COVID-19. Unmatched junction bases numbered 5, after V lost 3 bases and J lost 2 bases. From germline, CDR1 is DFQATT and CDR2 SNEGSKA (reference sequence). The CDR3 is made up of 14 amino acids. Repertoires were generated with immunoSEQ multiplex PCR, while TCRdb's copy carries only in-frame clones and drops some. This table has more than 140,000 clones, roughly 86% appearing once. The chain uses TRBV20-1 and TRBJ2-7; 9 nucleotides line up with TRBD1. This sequence was found in an older woman with acute or convalescent COVID-19. The sample was peripheral blood. CDR3 protein: CSASKDRGTYEQYF. In DNA form, the CDR3 reads TGCAGTGCTAGTAAGGACAGGGGTACCTACGAGCAGTACTTC.